Listed below are T cell receptor beta chains from one sample, sequenced in a study of T-cell memory formation after mild COVID-19. TCRdb independently ran MiXCR on the 5' RACE reads; one entry per CDR3 protein. The table includes tens of thousands of distinct CDR3 sequences, more than 7% detected once. The sequenced sample was PBMCs or a T cell subset sorted from them (not recorded which). These receptors all come from a man aged 18 to 30 who had mild COVID-19 (a few samples of this study predate the infection). Cell type and time point are not known. CDR3s include the opening cysteine and the closing phenylalanine or tryptophan. A D gene is named only where the DNA matches it firmly. Expanded clones are given a class, and other clones once, few, many or no size at all.

many | TRBJ2-1 | TRBV10-3 | . | CAISETGVEQFF | TGTGCCATCAGTGAGACCGGGGTTGAGCAGTTCTTC
. | TRBJ1-2 | TRBV25-1 | . | CASSPGFYGYTF | TGTGCCAGCAGTCCGGGATTTTATGGCTACACCTTC
. | TRBJ1-2 | TRBV4-2 | TRBD1 | CASSQAQGGAPGYTF | TGTGCCAGCAGCCAAGCTCAGGGGGGGGCGCCTGGCTACACCTTC
. | TRBJ1-3 | TRBV4-3 | . | CASSQVSSRSGNTIYF | TGCGCCAGCAGCCAAGTCTCGTCCCGATCTGGAAACACCATATATTTT
many | TRBJ2-1 | TRBV7-2 | . | CASSLYYNEQFF | TGTGCCAGCAGCTTGTACTACAATGAGCAGTTCTTC
. | TRBJ2-1 | TRBV20-1 | TRBD2 | CSASPTSGGAGRWQFF | TGCAGTGCTAGCCCGACTAGCGGGGGGGCCGGTCGGTGGCAGTTCTTC
few | TRBJ2-5 | TRBV12-3/TRBV12-4 | . | CASGISEETQYF | TGTGCCAGCGGGATATCGGAAGAGACCCAGTACTTC
few | TRBJ2-7 | TRBV30 | . | CAWSVTGASSYEQYF | TGTGCCTGGAGTGTAACAGGCGCTAGCTCCTACGAGCAGTACTTC
few | TRBJ2-3 | TRBV7-6 | . | CASSFMSTDTQYF | TGTGCCAGCAGCTTCATGAGCACAGATACGCAGTATTTT
many | TRBJ1-6 | TRBV7-9 | . | CASQGSSYNSPLHF | TGTGCCAGCCAGGGAAGCTCCTATAATTCACCCCTCCACTTT
. | TRBJ1-2 | TRBV11-1 | . | CASSFTTNYGYTF | TGTGCCAGCAGCTTCACAACTAACTATGGCTACACCTTC
many | TRBJ1-6 | TRBV7-2 | TRBD1 | CASSIRTGRLNSPLHF | TGTGCCAGCAGCATCCGGACAGGCAGGCTCAATTCACCCCTCCACTTT
many | TRBJ2-2 | TRBV12-3/TRBV12-4 | TRBD2 | CASSPRTSGSTGELFF | TGTGCCAGCAGTCCTCGGACTAGCGGGAGTACCGGGGAGCTGTTTTTT
few | TRBJ2-1 | TRBV7-6 | TRBD2 | CASSLDPLGLAGSWGNEQFF | TGTGCCAGCAGCTTAGATCCCCTAGGACTAGCGGGGTCTTGGGGCAATGAGCAGTTCTTC
medium-sized | TRBJ2-3 | TRBV5-1 | . | CASSKDGYTDTQYF | TGCGCCAGCAGCAAGGACGGATACACAGATACGCAGTATTTT
. | TRBJ1-2 | TRBV20-1 | . | CSASGRTLTSDGYTF | TGCAGTGCTAGTGGGAGGACCCTAACTAGTGATGGCTACACCTTC
few | TRBJ1-1 | TRBV5-1 | TRBD1 | CASSEDQGARAFF | TGCGCCAGCAGCGAGGATCAGGGGGCGAGAGCTTTCTTT
few | TRBJ2-1 | TRBV20-1 | TRBD2 | CSARWRGGYNEQFF | TGCAGTGCTAGATGGCGGGGGGGCTACAATGAGCAGTTCTTC
few | TRBJ1-5 | TRBV12-3/TRBV12-4 | . | CASSPDILYQPQHF | TGTGCCAGCAGTCCCGACATCTTGTATCAGCCCCAGCATTTT
few | TRBJ1-2 | TRBV12-3/TRBV12-4 | . | CASSPAGGYGYTF | TGTGCCAGCAGTCCCGCTGGGGGCTATGGCTACACCTTC